These 11 T cell receptor beta chains share one sample of origin, sequenced in a study of regulatory T cells in long-lasting Graves disease. For TCR beta, libraries came from iRepertoire HTBI primers and Arm-PCR of CDR3 regions. From the multiplex PCR reads, TCRdb called clonotypes with MiXCR, one entry per CDR3 protein. The sample contains 530,000 or so distinct CDR3 sequences, roughly 14% of which appear only once. Time point defined: newly diagnosed GD, antithyroid drugs for less than 3 months. PBMC RNA served as the TCR library source. These data were likewise used in another study, on T cells in Graves' hyperthyroidism and ophthalmopathy.

Sequences were derived from peripheral blood mononuclear cells (PBMCs), sampled at new diagnosis, from a patient treated with antithyroid drugs. The receptors stem from a young man with Graves disease.

The chain recombines TRBV12-3 or TRBV12-4 with TRBJ1-1; weak D call: TRBD1 (6 bases). The V gene lost 7 bases and the J gene lost 6 bases, with 12 bases spanning the gap. There are 12 residues in the CDR3. In DNA, the CDR3 is TGTGCCAGCACCAACAGGGTATCTGAAGCTTTCTTT. Protein: CASTNRVSEAFF.

This clonotype was observed at least ten times. This chain uses TRBV5-1 with TRBJ2-5; 7 nucleotides match TRBD1. The germline CDR1 and CDR2 sequences are SGHRS and YFSETQ. V was clipped by 2 bases and J by 4 bases; unmatched bases: 5. The CDR3 runs 14 residues. The CDR3 loop reads CASSFNRGSETQYF. The DNA of the CDR3 is TGCGCCAGCAGCTTCAACAGGGGATCAGAGACCCAGTACTTC.

This clonotype was seen at least ten times. The chain uses TRBV6-2 or TRBV6-3 and TRBJ2-4; 8 nucleotides line up with TRBD2. The CDR3 contains 18 residues. CDR1 MNHEY and CDR2 SVGEGT come from the germline V gene. J gave up 0 bases and V 2 bases, and 9 bases lay outside the gene matches. The CDR3: CASSYTGSSGLAKNIQYF. DNA of the CDR3: TGTGCCAGCAGTTACACCGGATCTAGCGGGCTAGCCAAAAACATTCAGTACTTC.

This clonotype was recorded many times. J is TRBJ1-3 and V is TRBV2, with unresolved D. Germline CDR1 is SNHLY and CDR2 is FYNNEI. The CDR3 is 16 residues long. Trimming stripped 5 bases from V and 10 bases from J, with 24 bases between. The chain's CDR3 is CASSSQTAIISLTIYF. As DNA, the CDR3 is TGTGCCAGCAGTTCTCAGACTGCCATAATATCGTTGACCATATATTTT.

In its sample, this clonotype was seen many times. The chain employs TRBV13 and TRBJ2-7, with unresolved D. In germline, CDR1 is PRHDT, CDR2 FYEKMQ (reference sequence). This CDR3 comprises 14 residues. Trimming took 4 bases from V and 4 from J, leaving 14 bases between them. DNA for the CDR3: TGTGCCAGCAGCTCGATGGTGAACCCGTACGAGCAGTACTTC. Protein product: CASSSMVNPYEQYF.

This clonotype was seen ten or more times. This chain connects TRBV27 to TRBJ2-3; 7 positions agree with TRBD2. CDR3 length equals 14 residues. Looked up from germline, CDR1 is MNHEY and CDR2 is SMNVEV (reference sequence). Trimming at V came to 10 bases and at J to 4 bases, leaving 11 bases not matched to a gene. Here the CDR3 reads CAIRGRGASDTQYF. CDR3 bases: TGTGCCATCAGAGGGAGGGGAGCTTCAGATACGCAGTATTTT.

This clonotype turned up a few times. The gene calls are TRBV29-1 and TRBJ2-7, with D perhaps TRBD1 or TRBD2 (5 bases each). CDR3 length: 13 amino acids. Between the trimmed V and J ends, which lost 2 bases and 6 bases, there was a span of 14 bases. Germline V lookup: CDR1 SQVTM, CDR2 ANQGSEA. CDR3 DNA sequence: TGCAGCGTTGAAAAAGGGAAGAGGGGCGAGCAGTACTTC. It yields the protein CSVEKGKRGEQYF.

This clonotype appeared many times. This chain links TRBV2 with TRBJ1-1; no clear D. Germline V gene data show CDR1 as SNHLY and CDR2 as FYNNEI. Trimming cost V 9 bases and J 0 bases, with 5 bases left between them. CDR3 length equals 11 residues. CDR3 DNA: TGTGCCAGAACAGTGAACACTGAAGCTTTCTTT. Its translation: CARTVNTEAFF.

The sample holds many counts of this clonotype. The CDR3 here is CATSSLNTEAFF. The CDR3 coding sequence is TGTGCCACCAGCAGCTTAAACACTGAAGCTTTCTTT. This chain joins TRBV15 and TRBJ1-1; D not certain. The ends were cut back, 3 bases at V and 2 bases at J, with 4 bases in the middle. The CDR3 has 12 residues. Germline V gene lookup returns CDR1 LNHNV and CDR2 YYDKDF (reference sequence). The whole variable domain, remainder taken from reference TRBV15 and TRBJ1-1, is DAMVIQNPRYQVTQFGKPVTLSCSQTLNHNVMYWYQQKSSQAPKLLFHYYDKDFNNEADTPDNFQSRRPNTSFCFLDIRSPGLGDTAMYLCATSSLNTEAFFGQGTRLTVV.

This clonotype was detected only a few times. A much larger clone is a single base away; this may be a read error. This chain connects TRBV5-5 to TRBJ1-2; D ambiguous. The length of the CDR3 is 13 residues. The germline gives CDR1 SGHKS, CDR2 YYEKEE (reference sequence). Trimming took off 4 bases at V and 0 bases at J, with 7 bases between the two ends. CDR3 in amino acids: CASSPPANYGYTF. CDR3 DNA: TGTGCCAGCAGCCCCCCAGCTAACTATGGCTACACCTTC.

This clonotype was observed at least ten times. The chain is built from TRBV2 and TRBJ2-7; 7 positions agree with TRBD1. CDR1 and CDR2 from the germline V gene are SNHLY and FYNNEI. This CDR3 has 14 amino acids. The junction had 7 bases not matched to a gene; V was cut back by 3 bases and J by 5 bases. The CDR3 DNA reads as TGTGCCAGCAGTGACCCTAGGGGGCCCGACGAGCAGTACTTC. This gives the protein CASSDPRGPDEQYF.